One T cell receptor beta chain is described in this entry. Its antigen is unknown. The germline V gene encodes CDR1 SGHRS and CDR2 YFSETQ. The V end was cut by 0 bases, the J end by 2 bases, with 11 bases between. The CDR3 totals 15 residues. This entry comes from a study of lymphopenia after photon versus proton radiotherapy. Study outcomes and limitations: Post-nadir diversity loss with photons came from oligoclonal expansion, particularly CD8+ Temra cells. Photon-treated patients lost naive T cells and TCR diversity; proton-treated stayed stable. Authors raise, but do not show, better survival with proton therapy.

Clones were read by immunoSEQ multiplex PCR, and TCRdb kept only the in-frame ones, dropping some. Of roughly 20,000 clones in the sample, approximately 90% were seen once. The sequencing here drew on peripheral blood, taken from a patient treated with photon-based radiotherapy. The rearrangement uses TRBV5-1 and TRBJ1-1; D is possibly TRBD1 (5 bases). This sequence originates from a man aged 60 to 75 with pancreatic cancer. The CDR3 region is CASSLGLGVNTEAFF. The CDR3 bases are TGCGCCAGCAGCTTGGGTCTGGGGGTTAACACTGAAGCTTTCTTT.